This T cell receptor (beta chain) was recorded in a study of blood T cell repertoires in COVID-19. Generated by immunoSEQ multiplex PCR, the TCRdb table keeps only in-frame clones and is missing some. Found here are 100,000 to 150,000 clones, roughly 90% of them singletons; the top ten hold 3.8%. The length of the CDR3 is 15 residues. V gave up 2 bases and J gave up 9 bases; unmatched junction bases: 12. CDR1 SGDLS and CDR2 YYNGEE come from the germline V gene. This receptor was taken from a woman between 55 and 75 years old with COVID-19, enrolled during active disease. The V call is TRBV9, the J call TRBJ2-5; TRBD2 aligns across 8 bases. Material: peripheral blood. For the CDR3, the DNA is TGTGCCAGCAGCGTCACCGGACTAGCAGAGGAGGCCCAGTACTTC. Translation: CASSVTGLAEEAQYF.